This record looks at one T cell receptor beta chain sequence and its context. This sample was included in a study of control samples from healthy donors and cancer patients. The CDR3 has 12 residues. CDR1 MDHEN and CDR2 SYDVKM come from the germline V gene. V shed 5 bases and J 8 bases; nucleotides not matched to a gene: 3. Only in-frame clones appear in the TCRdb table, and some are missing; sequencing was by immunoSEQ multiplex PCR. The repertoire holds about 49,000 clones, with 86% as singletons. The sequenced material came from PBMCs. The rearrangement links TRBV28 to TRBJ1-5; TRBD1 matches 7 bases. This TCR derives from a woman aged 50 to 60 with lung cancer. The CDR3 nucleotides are TGTGCCAGCAGTATAGGACAGGAGCCCCAGCATTTT. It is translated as CASSIGQEPQHF.